A single T cell receptor beta chain is shown here with its context. What it binds is not known. V was pared by 4 bases and J by 2 bases, with 7 bases of the junction left unmatched. The V gene's germline CDR1 is SGHDT and CDR2 YYEEEE. This CDR3 has 15 residues. Here immunoSEQ multiplex PCR was the method, and the copy in TCRdb shows in-frame clones only, minus some. The sample includes approximately 1.4 million clones, about 98% of them seen just once. This sample is part of a study of shared clonotypes between healthy human individuals. The investigators split CD4+ cells into a CD45RA+ naive subset and a CD45RA-negative memory subset. Study-wide results and limits: Among non-shared clonotypes, generation probabilities were lower than among those shared by all four donors. The sharing of 4% to 5.5% of naive CD4 clonotypes was seen across a handful of donors. The study generally estimated greater richness for naive than memory subsets.

The material sequenced was naive CD4+ T cells sorted from blood. Subset meaning: CD45RA+ positively selected. This clonotype originated in a man aged 25 to 40 in good health. This chain uses TRBV5-6 with TRBJ2-3; 7 positions agree with TRBD1. CDR3 coding DNA: TGTGCCAGCAGCGACTTGACAGGGTCCACAGATACGCAGTATTTT. Amino acids: CASSDLTGSTDTQYF.